Listed below are T cell receptor beta chains from one sample, sequenced in a study of graft-versus-host responses after intestinal transplantation. TCRdb keeps only in-frame clones here, not all; method: immunoSEQ multiplex PCR. Among about 40,000 clones, around 92% were seen once, and the ten largest hold less than 8.5%. Specimen: PBMCs, collected 267 days after transplant. Source of these receptors: a human patient who received an intestinal transplant, so some T cells may come from the graft donor. Both conserved end residues are part of each CDR3. The D gene is left open where the match is weak. Where a row states a size, it is once, few, many or the class of an expanded clone; other rows omit it.

size: few; D: .; V: TRBV6-1; J: TRBJ1-6; DNA: TGTGCCAGCAGTTCCGCGAACAGGGTCTCACCCCTCCACTTT; CDR3: CASSSANRVSPLHF
size: .; D: .; V: TRBV19; J: TRBJ1-1; DNA: TGTGCCAGTAGTTTACAGGGAGTAGAGGACACTGAAGCTTTCTTT; CDR3: CASSLQGVEDTEAFF
size: .; D: .; V: TRBV15; J: TRBJ2-3; DNA: TGTGCCACCAGCAGAGAAGGGACGGGAAGCACAGATACGCAGTATTTT; CDR3: CATSREGTGSTDTQYF
size: .; D: .; V: TRBV10-3; J: TRBJ2-7; DNA: TGTGCCATCAGTGCGACGACAGGGAGGTACGAGCAGTACTTC; CDR3: CAISATTGRYEQYF
size: .; D: .; V: TRBV11-2; J: TRBJ2-3; DNA: TGTGCCAGCAGCTTAGTAGCAGATACGCAGTATTTT; CDR3: CASSLVADTQYF
size: .; D: .; V: TRBV10-2; J: TRBJ2-2; DNA: TGCGCCAGCAGTGACTGGGCCGGGGAGCTGTTTTTT; CDR3: CASSDWAGELFF
size: once; D: .; V: TRBV10-3; J: TRBJ1-5; DNA: TGTGCCATCAGTGAGGGGGACTGGGGGGGAGCATCTTTAAGACAGCCCCAGCATTTT; CDR3: CAISEGDWGGASLRQPQHF
size: .; D: .; V: TRBV12-5; J: TRBJ1-4; DNA: TGTGCTAGTGGTTTGTCACGGGAAGAAAAACTGTTTTTT; CDR3: CASGLSREEKLFF
size: .; D: .; V: TRBV5-1; J: TRBJ2-7; DNA: TGCGCCAGCAGCCCGGAGGGGACAGCTGATATCTACGAGCAGTACTTC; CDR3: CASSPEGTADIYEQYF
size: .; D: .; V: TRBV29-1; J: TRBJ2-2; DNA: TGCAGCGTTGATCCCAGGGCCACCGGGGAGCTGTTTTTT; CDR3: CSVDPRATGELFF
size: .; D: .; V: TRBV25-1; J: TRBJ1-4; DNA: TGTGCCAGCAGTCTCAGCCCAACTAATGAAAAACTGTTTTTT; CDR3: CASSLSPTNEKLFF
size: .; D: .; V: TRBV25-1; J: TRBJ1-5; DNA: TGTGCCAGCAATACCAAGGGGGTTCAGCCCCAGCATTTT; CDR3: CASNTKGVQPQHF
size: .; D: .; V: TRBV5-1; J: TRBJ2-5; DNA: TGCGCCAGCAGCTTCACGGGGCTGGAGACCCAGTACTTC; CDR3: CASSFTGLETQYF
size: .; D: .; V: TRBV4-1; J: TRBJ1-2; DNA: TGCGCCAGCAGCCACTGGTTGGGATATGGCTACACCTTC; CDR3: CASSHWLGYGYTF
size: .; D: .; V: TRBV7-9; J: TRBJ1-4; DNA: TGTGCCAGCAGCTTATCAATGCAAGAACTGTTTTTT; CDR3: CASSLSMQELFF